A selection of T cell receptor beta chains follows, all from one sample in a study of lymphopenia after photon versus proton radiotherapy. Method: immunoSEQ multiplex PCR; TCRdb's copy keeps in-frame clones and lacks some. The data contain about 68,000 clones, more than 75% of them singletons. The material sequenced was peripheral blood, taken from a patient treated with photon-based radiotherapy. The receptors originated from a woman aged 70-85 years with pancreatic cancer. Both conserved end residues are part of each CDR3. D genes are given only for firm matches. The listing skips clone size in some rows; elsewhere it reads once, few, many or a size class.

>.|TRBD1|TRBJ2-7|15|TRBV9
CASSVGQGGAYEQYF
TGTGCCAGCAGCGTGGGACAGGGGGGAGCCTACGAGCAGTACTTC
>medium-sized|TRBD2|TRBJ2-1|18|TRBV4-3
CASSPRYPALAENNEQFF
TGCGCCAGCAGCCCAAGATATCCGGCACTAGCGGAGAACAATGAGCAGTTCTTC
>.|.|TRBJ2-5|11|TRBV28
CASSLKETQYF
TGTGCCAGCAGTTTAAAAGAGACCCAGTACTTC
>.|TRBD2|TRBJ2-3|15|TRBV27
CASSFASGYTDTQYF
TGTGCCAGCAGTTTCGCTAGCGGTTACACAGATACGCAGTATTTT
>.|.|TRBJ2-3|13|TRBV9
CASSVSLTDTQYF
TGTGCCAGCAGCGTTTCCCTCACAGATACGCAGTATTTT
>.|.|TRBJ2-7|16|TRBV5-4
CASSLGGYGEGHEQYF
TGTGCCAGCAGCTTGGGAGGATACGGGGAAGGCCACGAGCAGTACTTC
>.|TRBD2|TRBJ2-3|15|TRBV9
CASSEVAGLTDTQYF
TGTGCCAGCAGCGAGGTAGCGGGATTGACAGATACGCAGTATTTT
>.|TRBD1|TRBJ2-5|13|TRBV5-4
CASSWDRQETQYF
TGTGCCAGCAGCTGGGACAGACAAGAGACCCAGTACTTC
>.|.|TRBJ1-2|12|TRBV28
CASSLGSFGPRF
TGTGCCAGCAGTTTGGGTAGTTTTGGGCCCCGCTTC
>.|TRBD2|TRBJ2-7|15|TRBV5-1
CASSTGGLAPGEQYF
TGCGCCAGCAGCACCGGTGGACTAGCTCCTGGCGAGCAGTACTTC
>.|TRBD2|TRBJ2-1|17|TRBV29-1
CSVTIAGGPSSGNEQFF
TGCAGCGTTACCATAGCGGGGGGCCCCTCCTCGGGGAATGAGCAGTTCTTC
>.|.|TRBJ2-5|13|TRBV5-4
CASKSSDTETQYF
TGTGCCAGCAAGTCTAGCGACACAGAGACCCAGTACTTC
>.|.|TRBJ2-3|12|TRBV7-9
CASTTGSNTQYF
TGTGCCAGCACCACTGGGAGTAACACGCAGTATTTT
>.|TRBD2|TRBJ2-7|13|TRBV7-9
CASSPTLAGGIHF
TGTGCCAGCAGCCCGACACTAGCGGGAGGAATCCACTTC
>.|.|TRBJ1-1|13|TRBV11-3
CASGKGGATEAFF
TGTGCCAGCGGTAAGGGGGGGGCCACTGAAGCTTTCTTT
>once|.|TRBJ1-2|15|TRBV10-2
CASMSPRAANYGYTF
TGCGCCAGCATGTCGCCCCGGGCGGCTAACTATGGCTACACCTTC
>.|.|TRBJ2-7|15|TRBV6-1
CASSPRGRGSYEQYF
TGTGCCAGCAGCCCGAGAGGGAGGGGGTCCTACGAGCAGTACTTC
>.|.|TRBJ1-3|15|TRBV7-9
CASSPRGFAGNTIYF
TGTGCCAGCAGCCCCAGGGGTTTCGCTGGAAACACCATATATTTT
>.|TRBD2|TRBJ2-1|17|TRBV7-2
CASSLVAGVGNHNEQFF
TGTGCCAGCAGCCTCGTAGCGGGGGTCGGGAATCACAATGAGCAGTTCTTC
>.|.|TRBJ1-2|11|TRBV19
CASTTGGGYTF
TGTGCCAGTACAACAGGAGGCGGCTACACCTTC
>.|.|TRBJ1-1|15|TRBV28
CASSLRDKLNTEAFF
TGTGCCAGCAGTTTAAGGGACAAATTGAACACTGAAGCTTTCTTT
>.|TRBD1|TRBJ1-5|20|TRBV23-1
CASSQSRQGVRRLPNQPQHF
TGCGCCAGCAGTCAATCGAGGCAGGGGGTCCGACGATTACCTAATCAGCCCCAGCATTTT
>.|.|TRBJ2-3|13|TRBV18
CASSPELTDTQYF
TGTGCCAGCTCACCGGAGTTAACAGATACGCAGTATTTT
>.|.|TRBJ2-2|14|TRBV27
CASKSGGDTGELFF
TGTGCCAGCAAGTCTGGCGGGGACACCGGGGAGCTGTTTTTT
>.|.|TRBJ2-5|15|TRBV9
CASSVAPATRETQYF
TGTGCCAGCAGCGTAGCGCCGGCTACAAGAGAGACCCAGTACTTC
>.|.|TRBJ2-1|14|TRBV27
CASSYGLAYNEQFF
TGTGCCAGCAGTTACGGACTGGCATACAATGAGCAGTTCTTC
>.|TRBD1|TRBJ1-5|13|TRBV10-1
CAIWDRRNQPQHF
TGCGCCATTTGGGACAGACGAAATCAGCCCCAGCATTTT
>.|TRBD1|TRBJ1-4|14|TRBV18
CASSQDRPNEKLFF
TGTGCCAGCTCACAGGACAGGCCTAATGAAAAACTGTTTTTT
>few|.|TRBJ2-4|16|TRBV18
CASSPADRAFKNIQYF
TGTGCCAGCTCACCAGCGGATAGGGCGTTCAAAAACATTCAGTACTTC
>.|.|TRBJ2-2|15|TRBV11-2
CASSLRGDPRGELFF
TGTGCCAGCAGCTTACGAGGCGACCCCAGGGGGGAGCTGTTTTTT
>.|.|TRBJ2-3|15|TRBV5-8
CASSLATGGPDTQYF
TGTGCCAGCAGCTTGGCCACGGGGGGCCCAGATACGCAGTATTTT
>.|TRBD1|TRBJ1-1|14|TRBV28
CASSPTGGRTEAFF
TGTGCCAGCAGTCCCACAGGGGGCAGAACTGAAGCTTTCTTT
>.|TRBD2|TRBJ2-3|17|TRBV7-2
CASSSKGPGGRTDTQYF
TGTGCCAGCAGCTCAAAAGGTCCGGGAGGGCGGACAGATACGCAGTATTTT
>once|.|TRBJ2-2|15|TRBV9
CASSVALDGQRELFF
TGTGCCAGCAGCGTAGCCCTTGACGGACAGCGGGAGCTGTTTTTT
>.|TRBD1|TRBJ2-3|15|TRBV28
CASSFRDRGLVTQYF
TGTGCCAGCAGTTTCAGGGACAGGGGGTTAGTTACGCAGTATTTT
>.|TRBD2|TRBJ2-7|17|TRBV19
CASSKAAGGTSSYEQYF
TGTGCCAGTAGTAAAGCAGCGGGAGGGACAAGCTCCTACGAGCAGTACTTC
>.|TRBD1|TRBJ2-2|17|TRBV9
CASSVLPGQGGTGELFF
TGTGCCAGCAGCGTGCTTCCGGGACAGGGTGGCACCGGGGAGCTGTTTTTT
>.|TRBD2|TRBJ2-4|14|TRBV7-2
CASSLVAGESIQYF
TGTGCCAGCAGCTTAGTAGCGGGAGAGAGCATTCAGTACTTC
>.|.|TRBJ1-5|14|TRBV18
CASSPGGYDQPQHF
TGTGCCAGCTCACCGGGGGGGTACGATCAGCCCCAGCATTTT
>.|TRBD1|TRBJ1-1|16|TRBV10-3
CAISLLDRGANTEAFF
TGTGCCATCAGTCTATTGGACAGGGGGGCGAACACTGAAGCTTTCTTT
>.|TRBD2|TRBJ2-1|17|TRBV27
CASSLFGASGSYNEQFF
TGTGCCAGCAGTTTATTTGGGGCTAGCGGCTCCTACAATGAGCAGTTCTTC
>.|.|TRBJ2-3|16|TRBV10-2
CASSARGKGSGDTQYF
TGCGCCAGCAGTGCCCGGGGGAAGGGTTCGGGAGATACGCAGTATTTT
>.|TRBD2|TRBJ2-3|16|TRBV19
CASSGGTSGISDTQYF
TGTGCCAGTAGTGGGGGGACTAGCGGGATATCAGATACGCAGTATTTT
>.|TRBD1|TRBJ1-2|15|TRBV6-6
CASRLPGQGFYGYTF
TGTGCCAGCAGGTTACCGGGACAGGGGTTCTATGGCTACACCTTC
>.|.|TRBJ2-7|16|TRBV18
CASSPPGSTYSYEQYF
TGTGCCAGCTCACCACCCGGATCCACGTATTCGTACGAGCAGTACTTC
>.|.|TRBJ1-6|15|TRBV2
CASQPGLANNSPLHF
TGTGCCAGCCAGCCGGGACTAGCGAATAATTCACCCCTCCACTTT
>once|.|TRBJ1-2|14|TRBV21-1
CASNSGGSNYGYTF
TGTGCCAGCAACTCAGGGGGCTCCAACTATGGCTACACCTTC
>once|.|TRBJ2-5|11|TRBV20-1
CSATDRETQYF
TGCAGTGCTACCGACAGGGAGACCCAGTACTTC
>.|.|TRBJ2-7|13|TRBV11-2
CASSSDTPYEQYF
TGTGCCAGCAGCTCCGACACCCCCTACGAGCAGTACTTC
>.|TRBD2|TRBJ2-1|14|TRBV27
CASSLQREYAEQFF
TGTGCCAGCAGTTTACAGCGGGAGTACGCTGAGCAGTTCTTC
>.|.|TRBJ1-1|11|TRBV29-1
CSVATGLEAFF
TGCAGCGTTGCCACAGGGCTAGAAGCTTTCTTT
>.|.|TRBJ1-5|13|TRBV7-9
CASSTEDNQPQHF
TGTGCCAGCAGCACAGAGGACAATCAGCCCCAGCATTTT
>.|.|TRBJ2-5|11|TRBV16
CASSQLETQYF
TGTGCCAGCAGCCAATTGGAGACCCAGTACTTC
>.|.|TRBJ2-5|13|TRBV5-1
CASHSVRQETQYF
TGCGCCAGCCACTCAGTAAGACAAGAGACCCAGTACTTC